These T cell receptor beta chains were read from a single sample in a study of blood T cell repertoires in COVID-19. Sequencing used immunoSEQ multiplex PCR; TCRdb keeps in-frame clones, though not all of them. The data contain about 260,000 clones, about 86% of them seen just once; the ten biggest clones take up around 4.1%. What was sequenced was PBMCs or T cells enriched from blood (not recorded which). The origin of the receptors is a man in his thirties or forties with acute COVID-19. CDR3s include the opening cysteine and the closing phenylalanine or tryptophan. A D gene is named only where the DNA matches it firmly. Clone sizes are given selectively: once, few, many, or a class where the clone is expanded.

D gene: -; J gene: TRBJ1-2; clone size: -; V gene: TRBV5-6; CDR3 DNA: TGTGCCAGCAGCCGACAAGGGGTCTTAGGACCTTCTAACTATGGCTACACCTTC; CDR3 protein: CASSRQGVLGPSNYGYTF
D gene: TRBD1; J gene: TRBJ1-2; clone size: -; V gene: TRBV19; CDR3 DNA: TGTGCCAGTAGTCTGGACAGGGAAGGTGGCTACACCTTC; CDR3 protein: CASSLDREGGYTF
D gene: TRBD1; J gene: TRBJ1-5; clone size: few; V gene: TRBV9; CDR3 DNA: TGTGCCAGCAGCGGGGGGACAGGGCAAAATCAGCCCCAGCATTTT; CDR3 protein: CASSGGTGQNQPQHF
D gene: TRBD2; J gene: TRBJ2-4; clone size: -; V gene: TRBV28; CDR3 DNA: TGTGCCAGCCTAGCGGGGGCCAAAAACATTCAGTACTTC; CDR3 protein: CASLAGAKNIQYF
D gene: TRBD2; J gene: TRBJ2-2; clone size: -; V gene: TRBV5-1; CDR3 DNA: TGTGCCAGCAGCTTGGGTCTTAGCGGGACGACCGGGGAGCTGTTTTTT; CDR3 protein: CASSLGLSGTTGELFF
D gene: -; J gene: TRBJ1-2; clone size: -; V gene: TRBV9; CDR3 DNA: TGTGCCAGCAGCCCCTTCTATGGCTACACCTTC; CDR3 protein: CASSPFYGYTF
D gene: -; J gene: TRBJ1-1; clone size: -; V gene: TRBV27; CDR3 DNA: TGTGCCAGCAGCTCAACAGGAGCCACTGAAGCTTTCTTT; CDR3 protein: CASSSTGATEAFF
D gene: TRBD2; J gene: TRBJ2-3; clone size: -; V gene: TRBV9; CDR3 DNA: TGTGCCAGCAGCGTAGCGGGTAGCGGGAGGTCTGGTACAGATACGCAGTATTTT; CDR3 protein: CASSVAGSGRSGTDTQYF
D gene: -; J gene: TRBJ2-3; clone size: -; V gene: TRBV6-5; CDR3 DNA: TGTGCCAGCCACCGCAGGGTCCCAGATACGCAGTATTTT; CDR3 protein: CASHRRVPDTQYF
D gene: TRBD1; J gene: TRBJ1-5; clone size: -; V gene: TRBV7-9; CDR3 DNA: TGTGCCACCACAGGGGAGGGGCAGCCCCAGCATTTT; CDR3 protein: CATTGEGQPQHF
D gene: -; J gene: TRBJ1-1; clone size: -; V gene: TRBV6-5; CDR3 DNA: TGTGCCAGCAGTTCTAGGGTGGGGGGTGGCACTGAAGCTTTCTTT; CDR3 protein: CASSSRVGGGTEAFF
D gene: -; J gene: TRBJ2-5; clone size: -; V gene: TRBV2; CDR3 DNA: TGTGCCAGCAGTGAAGGGAGGTACCAAGAGACCCAGTACTTC; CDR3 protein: CASSEGRYQETQYF
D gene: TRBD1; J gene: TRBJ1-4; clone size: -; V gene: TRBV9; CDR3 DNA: TGTGCCAGCAGCCCCTCCTCGGGACAGGGGTTTGAAAAACTGTTTTTT; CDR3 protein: CASSPSSGQGFEKLFF
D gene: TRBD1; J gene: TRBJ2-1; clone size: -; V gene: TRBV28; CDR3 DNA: TGTGCCAGCAGTTTTGTACAGGGGGTAGTTAATGAGCAGTTCTTC; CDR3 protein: CASSFVQGVVNEQFF
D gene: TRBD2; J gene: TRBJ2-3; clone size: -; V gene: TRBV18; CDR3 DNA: TGTGCCACAATGACTAGCGGGGGCACAGATACGCAGTATTTT; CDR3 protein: CATMTSGGTDTQYF
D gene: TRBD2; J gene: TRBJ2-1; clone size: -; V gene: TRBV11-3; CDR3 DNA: TGTGCCAGCAGCACAGGGACTAGCGGGACTGCCTACAATGAGCAGTTCTTC; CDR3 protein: CASSTGTSGTAYNEQFF
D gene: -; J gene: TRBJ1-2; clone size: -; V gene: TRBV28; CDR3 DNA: TGTGCCAGCAGTCTAAGGGGAACAGGGTATAGGGGCGGCTACACCTTC; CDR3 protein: CASSLRGTGYRGGYTF
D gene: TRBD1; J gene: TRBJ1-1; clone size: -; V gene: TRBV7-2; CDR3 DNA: TGTGCCAGCAGCCAACAGGGGCTAAACACTGAAGCTTTCTTT; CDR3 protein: CASSQQGLNTEAFF
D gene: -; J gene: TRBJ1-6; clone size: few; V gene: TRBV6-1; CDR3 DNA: TGTGCCAGCAGTGAAGGAGCGGATAATTCACCCCTCCACTTT; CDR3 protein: CASSEGADNSPLHF
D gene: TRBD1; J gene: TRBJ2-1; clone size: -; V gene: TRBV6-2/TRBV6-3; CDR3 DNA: TGTGCCAGCAGTTTCTGGACAGGGGTAAATGAGCAGTTCTTC; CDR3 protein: CASSFWTGVNEQFF
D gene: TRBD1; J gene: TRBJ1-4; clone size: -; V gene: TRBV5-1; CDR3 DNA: TGCGCCAGCAGCGAGACAGGGGATAATGAAAAACTGTTTTTT; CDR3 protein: CASSETGDNEKLFF
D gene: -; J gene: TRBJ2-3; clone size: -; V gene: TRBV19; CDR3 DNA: TGTGCCAGTAGACAGGGTACGACAGATACGCAGTATTTT; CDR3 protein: CASRQGTTDTQYF
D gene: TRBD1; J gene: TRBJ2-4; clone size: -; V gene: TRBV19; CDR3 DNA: TGTGCCAGTAGTAGGACAGGGTCGGAAAACATTCAGTACTTC; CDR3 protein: CASSRTGSENIQYF
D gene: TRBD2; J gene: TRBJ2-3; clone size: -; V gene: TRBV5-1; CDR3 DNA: TGCGCCAGCAGCTTCGGGGGGTCTGGAGATACGCAGTATTTT; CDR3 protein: CASSFGGSGDTQYF
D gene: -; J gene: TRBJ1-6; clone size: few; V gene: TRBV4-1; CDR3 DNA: TGCGCCAGCAGCCAAGAACCAGGCGCTTGGTATTCACCCCTCCACTTT; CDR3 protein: CASSQEPGAWYSPLHF
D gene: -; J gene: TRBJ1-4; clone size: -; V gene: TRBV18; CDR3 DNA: TGTGCCAGCTACATTCAGGGAAGTAACCCAAAACTGTTTTTT; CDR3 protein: CASYIQGSNPKLFF
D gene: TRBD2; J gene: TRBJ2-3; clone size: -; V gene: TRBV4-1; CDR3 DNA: TGCGCCAGCAGCCAAGAAGGGACTAGCGGGGGGGCAGATACGCAGTATTTT; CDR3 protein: CASSQEGTSGGADTQYF
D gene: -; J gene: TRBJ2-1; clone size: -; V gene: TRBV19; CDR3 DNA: TGTGCCAGTACCGCTAGAAGTCGCAATGAGCAGTTCTTC; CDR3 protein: CASTARSRNEQFF
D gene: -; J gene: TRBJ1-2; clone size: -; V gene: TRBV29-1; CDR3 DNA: TGCAGCGTTGCGGTCAACCGCAACTATGGCTACACCTTC; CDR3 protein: CSVAVNRNYGYTF
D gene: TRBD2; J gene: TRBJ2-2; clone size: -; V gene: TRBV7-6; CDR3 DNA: TGTGCCAGCAGCCCTACTAGCGGGCCGAACACCGGGGAGCTGTTTTTT; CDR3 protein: CASSPTSGPNTGELFF
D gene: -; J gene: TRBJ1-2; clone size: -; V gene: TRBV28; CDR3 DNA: TGTGCCAGCAGTTTATTACAGGGTGGTGGCTACACCTTC; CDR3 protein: CASSLLQGGGYTF
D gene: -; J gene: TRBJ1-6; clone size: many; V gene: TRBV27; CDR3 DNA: TGTGCCAGCAGTCCCGTACAGGGCTTGTATTCACCCCTCCACTTT; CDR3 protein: CASSPVQGLYSPLHF
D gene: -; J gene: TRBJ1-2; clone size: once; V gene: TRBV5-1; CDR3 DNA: TGCGCCAGCAGCATCGGGACAATCTGGGCCGGTGGCTATGGCTACACCTTC; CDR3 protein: CASSIGTIWAGGYGYTF
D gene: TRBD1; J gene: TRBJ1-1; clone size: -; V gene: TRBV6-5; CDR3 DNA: TGTGCCAGCAGGACTCACAGGGGCTCTGAAGCTTTCTTT; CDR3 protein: CASRTHRGSEAFF
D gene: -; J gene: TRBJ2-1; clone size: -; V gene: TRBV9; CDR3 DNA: TGTGCCAGCAGCTATCAGGGGGGTGGCAATGAGCAGTTCTTC; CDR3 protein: CASSYQGGGNEQFF
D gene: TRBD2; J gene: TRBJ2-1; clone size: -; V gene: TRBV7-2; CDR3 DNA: TGTGCCAGCAGCTTAGAGGTCGGGGGGGGATACAATGAGCAGTTCTTC; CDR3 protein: CASSLEVGGGYNEQFF
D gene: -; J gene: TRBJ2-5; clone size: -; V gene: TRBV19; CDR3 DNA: TGTGCCAGTAGTCTCCACCTTAGGACGGGGGACGATCGGGAGACCCAGTACTTC; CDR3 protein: CASSLHLRTGDDRETQYF
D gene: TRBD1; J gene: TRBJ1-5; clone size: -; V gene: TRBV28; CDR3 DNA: TGTGCCAGCAGTCCTGGGCCGGGACAGGGGGGTCAGCCCCAGCATTTT; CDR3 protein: CASSPGPGQGGQPQHF
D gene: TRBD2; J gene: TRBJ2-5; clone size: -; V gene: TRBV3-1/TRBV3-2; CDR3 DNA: TGTGCCAGCAGCCAAGACTGGGGGGGAGAGACCCAGTACTTC; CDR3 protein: CASSQDWGGETQYF
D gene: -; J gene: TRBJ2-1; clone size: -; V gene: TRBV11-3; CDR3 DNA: TGTGCCAGCAGCTTAGACGGGAGAGACAATGAGCAGTTCTTC; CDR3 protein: CASSLDGRDNEQFF
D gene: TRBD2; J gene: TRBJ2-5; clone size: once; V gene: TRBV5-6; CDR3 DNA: TGTGCCAGCAGCCTCCTCGGGAGGGCCGAGGAGACCCAGTACTTC; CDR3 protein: CASSLLGRAEETQYF